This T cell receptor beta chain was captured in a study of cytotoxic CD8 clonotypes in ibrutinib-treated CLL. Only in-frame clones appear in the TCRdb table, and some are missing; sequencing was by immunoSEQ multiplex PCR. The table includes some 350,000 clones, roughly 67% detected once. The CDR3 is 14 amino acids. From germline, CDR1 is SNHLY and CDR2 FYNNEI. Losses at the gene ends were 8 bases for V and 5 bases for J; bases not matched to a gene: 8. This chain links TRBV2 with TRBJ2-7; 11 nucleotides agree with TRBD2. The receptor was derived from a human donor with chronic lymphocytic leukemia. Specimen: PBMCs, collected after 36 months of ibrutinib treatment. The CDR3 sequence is CASSLAGGFDEQYF. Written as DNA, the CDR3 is TGTGCCAGCTCTTTAGCGGGAGGGTTCGACGAGCAGTACTTC.